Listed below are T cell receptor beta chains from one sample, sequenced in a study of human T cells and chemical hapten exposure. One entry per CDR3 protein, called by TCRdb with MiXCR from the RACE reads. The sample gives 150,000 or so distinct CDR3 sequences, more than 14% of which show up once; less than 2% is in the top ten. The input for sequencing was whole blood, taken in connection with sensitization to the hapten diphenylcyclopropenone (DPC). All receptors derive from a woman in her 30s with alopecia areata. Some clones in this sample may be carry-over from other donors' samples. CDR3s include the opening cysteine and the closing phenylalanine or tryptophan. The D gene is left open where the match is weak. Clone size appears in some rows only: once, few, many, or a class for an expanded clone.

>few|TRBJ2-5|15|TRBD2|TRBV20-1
TGCAGTGCTAGAGATCGTCTTCGGGGGGTGGAGACCCAGTACTTC
CSARDRLRGVETQYF
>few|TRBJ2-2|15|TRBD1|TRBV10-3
TGTGCCATCCGAGACCAGGGGGTGAACACCGGGGAGCTGTTTTTT
CAIRDQGVNTGELFF
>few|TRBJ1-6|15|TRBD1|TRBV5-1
TGCGCCAGCAGCTACAGGGGGCGCAATAATTCACCCCTCCACTTT
CASSYRGRNNSPLHF
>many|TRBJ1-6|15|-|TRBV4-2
TGTGCCAGCAGCCCCCAGGCCACTGATAATTCACCCCTCCACTTT
CASSPQATDNSPLHF
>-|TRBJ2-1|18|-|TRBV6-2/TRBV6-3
TGTGCCAGCAGTACACAATGGAGTACGGCGGGTATTTACAATGAGCAGTTCTTC
CASSTQWSTAGIYNEQFF
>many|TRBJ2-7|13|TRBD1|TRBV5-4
TGTGCCAGCAGCGGGACAGCTTTCGACGAGCAGTACTTC
CASSGTAFDEQYF
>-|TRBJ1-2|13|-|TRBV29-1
TGCAGCGTTGCGGGGGGCCCGGGATATGGCTACACCTTC
CSVAGGPGYGYTF
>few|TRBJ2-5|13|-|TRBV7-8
TGTGCCAGCAGCTTATCAGAACAAGAGACCCAGTACTTC
CASSLSEQETQYF
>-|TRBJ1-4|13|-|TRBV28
TGTGCCACCCGGGCCGGGGTCAACGAAAAACTGTTTTTT
CATRAGVNEKLFF
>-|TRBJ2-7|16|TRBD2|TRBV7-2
TGTGCCAGCAGCTTAGCGCCGCTAGCGGGAGTATCCGAGCAGTACTTC
CASSLAPLAGVSEQYF
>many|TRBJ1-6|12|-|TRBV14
TGTGCCAGCAGCCAACCACCGGGACCCCTCCACTTT
CASSQPPGPLHF
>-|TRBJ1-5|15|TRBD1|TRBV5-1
TGCGCCAGCAGCCCTTCGACAGGGGGCAATCAGCCCCAGCATTTT
CASSPSTGGNQPQHF
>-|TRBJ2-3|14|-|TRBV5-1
TGCGCCAGCGGACTGACATCAACCACAGATACGCAGTATTTT
CASGLTSTTDTQYF
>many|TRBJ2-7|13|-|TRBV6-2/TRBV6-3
TGTGCCAGCACCGAGGACCCACACTACGAGCAGTACTTC
CASTEDPHYEQYF
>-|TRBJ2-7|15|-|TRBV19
TGTGCCAGTAGTATTACGGCAGGGGACTCCTACGAGCAGTACTTC
CASSITAGDSYEQYF
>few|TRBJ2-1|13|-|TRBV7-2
TGTGCCAGCAGCTTGGTATGGGGAAATGAGCAGTTCTTC
CASSLVWGNEQFF
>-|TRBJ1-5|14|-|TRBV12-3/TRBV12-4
TGTGCCAGCAGTTCCACAGGGCCCAATCAGCCCCAGCATTTT
CASSSTGPNQPQHF